Listed here is a single T cell receptor beta chain. Its cognate antigen is unknown. This sample also contains other DNA sequences that code for the same CDR3. These data are taken from a study of shared clonotypes between healthy human individuals. CD45RO-negative, CCR7-positively selected cells formed the naive CD8 fraction, excluding terminally differentiated effector memory CD45RA+ cells. Findings and caveats of the study: When compared with the clonotypes that were shared by all four sorted-subset donors, the non-shared clonotypes turned out to have lower generation probabilities.

Libraries were prepared by immunoSEQ multiplex PCR; TCRdb keeps only in-frame clonotypes and omits some of them. This repertoire shows about 2.2 million clones, about 92% found once; its top ten account for about 1.8%. The specimen was naive CD8+ T cells from PBMCs. The TCR was taken from a man aged 18 to 30 in good health. Some clones in this sample may be carry-over from other donors' samples.

For the CDR3, the DNA is TGCAGCGTTGAAGGACGCTACGAGCAGTACTTC. Its protein product is CSVEGRYEQYF. The chain combines TRBV29-1 with TRBJ2-7; D not resolved. V was cut by 1 base and J by 3 bases, with 4 bases left in between. The CDR3 extends over 11 amino acids. The germline V gene encodes CDR1 SQVTM and CDR2 ANQGSEA.